This T cell receptor (beta chain) comes out of a study of blood T cell repertoires in COVID-19. Looking at the study overall: The United States, Italy and Spain were the sources of the acute and convalescent COVID-19 samples. Nucleic acid was either cDNA or gDNA, and it came from T cells, B-cell-depleted T cells, or PBMCs.

In the original workflow: Nucleated cell counts were estimated from reference gene primer amplification. Method: immunoSEQ multiplex PCR; TCRdb's copy keeps in-frame clones and lacks some. The DNA gave D and trimming, while V, J and clone size come from that table. The table records tens of thousands of clones, 85% to 90% of them present only once. CDR1 is PRHDT, CDR2 FYEKMQ, per germline (reference sequence). Trimming cost V 1 base and J 0 bases, with 7 bases left between them. This CDR3 has 14 residues. Sequencing input: peripheral blood. The chain is built from TRBV13 and TRBJ2-7; no clear D gene. This receptor was taken from a man older than 75 with acute or convalescent COVID-19. CDR3 sequence (DNA): TGTGCCAGCAGCTTAGAGCCGAGCTCCTACGAGCAGTACTTC. It translates to CASSLEPSSYEQYF. Together with reference TRBV13 and TRBJ2-7, the CDR3 gives the full variable domain: AAGVIQSPRHLIKEKRETATLKCYPIPRHDTVYWYQQGPGQDPQFLISFYEKMQSDKGSIPDRFSAQQFSDYHSELNMSSLELGDSALYFCASSLEPSSYEQYFGPGTRLTVT.